The next 26 T cell receptor beta chains were all read from a single sample in a study of blood T cell repertoires in COVID-19. Sequencing used immunoSEQ multiplex PCR; TCRdb keeps in-frame clones, though not all of them. Of 50,000 or so clones in the sample, around 90% are singletons; the top ten hold 10% to 15%. Sample: peripheral blood. The receptors derive from a man aged 60 to 69 with active COVID-19.

This sequence joins TRBV9 and TRBJ2-5, with D maybe TRBD2 (7 bases). With 0 bases removed from V and 4 bases from J, the gap between germline ends came to 13 bases. CDR3 length equals 15 residues. Germline assignment: CDR1 SGDLS and CDR2 YYNGEE. The CDR3 nucleotides are TGTGCCAGCAGCGTAGGAGGGGGGGGATCAGAGACCCAGTACTTC. Its translation: CASSVGGGGSETQYF.

The chain carries TRBV11-2 and TRBJ2-3; D is ambiguous. The germline V gene encodes CDR1 SGHAT and CDR2 FQNNGV. The CDR3 sequence is 18 residues long. V lost 2 bases and J 0 bases, leaving 18 bases between the germline ends. The CDR3 DNA sequence: TGTGCCAGCAGCTTATCCCGCTGGTTGCTTACTAGCACAGATACGCAGTATTTT. The encoded protein is CASSLSRWLLTSTDTQYF.

The chain uses TRBV7-9 and TRBJ2-3, with D unresolved. The CDR3 runs 15 residues. The V gene's germline CDR1 is SEHNR and CDR2 FQNEAQ (reference sequence). Deletions cut 1 base from V and 0 bases from J, with 8 bases between. CDR3 residues: CASSLGGQSTDTQYF. As DNA, the CDR3 is TGTGCCAGCAGCTTAGGTGGCCAAAGCACAGATACGCAGTATTTT.

The chain couples TRBV6-5 to TRBJ1-4; 7 bases map to TRBD1. Germline-derived CDR1 and CDR2 are MNHEY and SVGAGI. This CDR3 is 15 amino acids long. Unmatched junction bases numbered 8, after V lost 5 bases and J lost 5 bases. CDR3 in amino acids: CASSRTGVENEKLFF. As DNA, the CDR3 is TGTGCCAGCAGTCGTACAGGGGTAGAGAATGAAAAACTGTTTTTT.

The J gene is TRBJ1-2, the V gene TRBV7-9; D is ambiguous. The CDR3 is 11 residues long. V lost 5 bases, J lost 14 bases, and 15 bases lay in between. The V gene's germline CDR1 is SEHNR and CDR2 FQNEAQ (reference sequence). Here the CDR3 reads CASSQAGDETF. CDR3 DNA sequence: TGTGCCAGCAGCCAGGCCGGGGATGAGACCTTC.

The chain combines TRBV3-1 (or the pseudogene TRBV3-2) with TRBJ2-1, with D possibly TRBD2 on 6 matching bases. The germline V and J ends were trimmed by 3 bases and 4 bases, with 10 bases remaining between them. The CDR3 consists of 14 residues. CDR1 is LGHDT and CDR2 is YNNKEL in the germline V gene (reference sequence). Here the CDR3 reads CASSHQRAYNEQFF. CDR3 DNA sequence: TGTGCCAGCAGCCACCAGCGGGCTTACAATGAGCAGTTCTTC.

CDR3 coding DNA: TGTGCCAGCAGCCGTCGGACAGACACTGAAGCTTTCTTT. As protein: CASSRRTDTEAFF. V and J are TRBV7-3 and TRBJ1-1; TRBD1 might be the D (6 bases). V was trimmed by 5 bases and J by 3 bases, leaving 10 bases between them. Germline loops: CDR1 SGHTA, CDR2 FQGTGA. The CDR3 has 13 amino acids.

The chain is built from TRBV30 and TRBJ2-6; 7 nucleotides match TRBD1. Germline values: CDR1 GTSNPN, CDR2 SVGIG (reference sequence). Germline trimming cut 4 bases from V and 0 bases from J; bases unmatched to any gene: 6. The CDR3 is 16 residues long. CDR3 nucleotides: TGTGCCTGGATGGAGACAGGGCTCTCTGGGGCCAACGTCCTGACTTTC. Translation gives CAWMETGLSGANVLTF.

This chain links TRBV3-1 (or the pseudogene TRBV3-2) with TRBJ2-5, with D uncertain. This CDR3 contains 12 residues. Trimming took 2 bases from V and 5 from J, leaving 6 bases between them. The germline CDR1 and CDR2 sequences are LGHDT and YNNKEL (reference sequence). In DNA form, the CDR3 reads TGTGCCAGCAGCCAATTCCAGGAGACCCAGTACTTC. It codes for CASSQFQETQYF.

V and J are TRBV7-2 and TRBJ2-7, with D hard to call. The ends were cut back, 1 base at V and 1 base at J, with 5 bases in the middle. CDR1 and CDR2 from the germline V gene are SGHTA and FQGNSA. This CDR3 comprises 13 residues. The DNA for the CDR3 is TGTGCCAGCAGCTTAGAACAATCCTACGAGCAGTACTTC. It yields the protein CASSLEQSYEQYF.

This clone appeared once. The chain is built from TRBV19 and TRBJ1-2; TRBD1 agrees at 7 bases. The germline V gene encodes CDR1 LNHDA and CDR2 SQIVND (reference sequence). The CDR3 covers 13 residues. V trimming: 4 bases; J trimming: 3 bases; junction bases outside the gene matches: 2. The CDR3 region has the DNA TGTGCCAGTAGTAGGGACAGCTACTATGGCTACACCTTC. Amino acid sequence: CASSRDSYYGYTF. The variable domain in full, completed from reference TRBV19 and TRBJ1-2, reads DGGITQSPKYLFRKEGQNVTLSCEQNLNHDAMYWYRQDPGQGLRLIYYSQIVNDFQKGDIAEGYSVSREKKESFPLTVTSAQKNPTAFYLCASSRDSYYGYTFGSGTRLTVV.

The sample holds a few counts of this clone. The chain joins TRBV7-3 to TRBJ2-7; D remains unclear. Germline V lookup: CDR1 SGHTA, CDR2 FQGTGA. This CDR3 spans 13 amino acids. V lost 5 bases to trimming and J lost 5 bases, with 13 bases between them. The CDR3 region has the DNA TGTGCCAGCAGCCCTCAGGCGCTGGACGAGCAGTACTTC. Translating gives CASSPQALDEQYF.

DNA of the CDR3: TGTGCCAGCAGCTTGTTGCGGGGAACCAAAGAGACCCAGTACTTC. Translation gives CASSLLRGTKETQYF. V gene TRBV5-6 combines with J gene TRBJ2-5; D perhaps matches TRBD2 (6 bases). Trimming stripped 1 base from V and 3 bases from J, with 13 bases between. In germline, CDR1 is SGHDT, CDR2 YYEEEE. The CDR3 contains 15 residues.

The chain links TRBV24-1 to TRBJ2-3, with a tentative D call TRBD2 (6 bases). This CDR3 has 16 amino acids. The germline V gene encodes CDR1 KGHDR and CDR2 SFDVKD. V was shortened by 3 bases and J by 0 bases, with 12 bases between the two germline ends. The CDR3 region has the DNA TGTGCCACCAGTGATACGAGGCTAGCGAGCACAGATACGCAGTATTTT. It codes for CATSDTRLASTDTQYF.

This clone has just a few counts. The genes are TRBV7-9 and TRBJ1-2, with D possibly TRBD1 on 6 matching bases. The CDR3 has 15 residues. The germline CDR1 and CDR2 sequences are SEHNR and FQNEAQ (reference sequence). Trimming stripped 4 bases from V and 1 base from J, with 13 bases between. CDR3 protein: CASSSGTQGNYGYTF. CDR3 nucleotides: TGTGCCAGCAGCTCCGGCACACAGGGTAACTATGGCTACACCTTC.

The rearrangement joins TRBV27 to TRBJ1-1, with a tentative D call TRBD1 (5 bases). Germline V lookup: CDR1 MNHEY, CDR2 SMNVEV (reference sequence). The V and J ends lost 7 bases and 11 bases respectively, with 17 bases between them. CDR3 length equals 12 residues. This CDR3 reads CASKSPGESAFF. The CDR3 DNA reads TGTGCCAGCAAGTCGCCGGGGGAGTCGGCTTTCTTT.

The V call is TRBV15, the J call TRBJ1-3; perhaps TRBD1 as D (5 bases). The length of the CDR3 is 15 residues. Trimming cost V 0 bases and J 9 bases, with 15 bases left between them. Germline loops: CDR1 LNHNV, CDR2 YYDKDF (reference sequence). The CDR3 DNA reads TGTGCCACCAGCAGAGATGGGGGGACCTTTGGCACCATATATTTT. It encodes CATSRDGGTFGTIYF.

This clone came up a few times. V is TRBV29-1 and J is TRBJ2-3, with 7 nucleotides matching TRBD1. Looked up from germline, CDR1 is SQVTM and CDR2 is ANQGSEA. The J segment lost 1 base and the V segment lost 2 bases, leaving 9 bases of the junction unmatched. The CDR3 is 16 amino acids. In DNA, the CDR3 is TGCAGCGTTGAACCCCGCCGGGACAGCGGCACAGATACGCAGTATTTT. This sequence encodes CSVEPRRDSGTDTQYF.

The rearrangement joins TRBV5-5 to TRBJ1-2; D may be TRBD1 (5 bases). V was shortened by 4 bases and J by 5 bases, with 18 bases between the two germline ends. CDR1 and CDR2 (germline): SGHKS, YYEKEE (reference sequence). The CDR3 runs to 15 residues. The CDR3 sequence is CASSTTPGESYGYTF. The CDR3 bases are TGTGCCAGCAGCACGACCCCGGGGGAGTCGTATGGCTACACCTTC.

CDR3 residues: CASSTRDRSGLNYGYTF. CDR3 nucleotide sequence: TGTGCCAGCAGCACCCGGGACAGGTCCGGGCTAAACTATGGCTACACCTTC. The J gene is TRBJ1-2, the V gene TRBV7-9, with 8 nucleotides matching TRBD1. The CDR3 totals 17 residues. V was pared by 5 bases and J by 2 bases, with 13 bases of the junction left unmatched. The V gene's germline CDR1 is SEHNR and CDR2 FQNEAQ (reference sequence).

To note about this clone: Other nucleotide sequences from this sample produce the same CDR3. Here the CDR3 reads CASTAPGGTDEKLFF. The CDR3 DNA follows: TGTGCCAGCACTGCCCCCGGAGGGACGGATGAAAAACTGTTTTTT. The gene calls are TRBV28 and TRBJ1-4, with a tentative D call TRBD1 (5 bases). This CDR3 spans 15 amino acids. V was shortened by 7 bases and J by 6 bases, with 18 bases between the two germline ends. Germline CDR1 reads MDHEN; CDR2 reads SYDVKM. Full variable domain (remainder filled in from reference TRBV28 and TRBJ1-4): DVKVTQSSRYLVKRTGEKVFLECVQDMDHENMFWYRQDPGLGLRLIYFSYDVKMKEKGDIPEGYSVSREKKERFSLILESASTNQTSMYLCASTAPGGTDEKLFFGSGTQLSVL.

In DNA, the CDR3 is TGTGCCAGCAATCCGGGACAGGGGGTAGAAAAACTGTTTTTT. Its protein product is CASNPGQGVEKLFF. This chain connects TRBV7-9 to TRBJ1-4; 11 bases line up with TRBD1. V was clipped by 7 bases and J by 8 bases; unmatched bases: 6. Germline V lookup: CDR1 SEHNR, CDR2 FQNEAQ (reference sequence). The length of the CDR3 is 14 residues. Full variable domain (remainder filled in from reference TRBV7-9 and TRBJ1-4): DTGVSQNPRHKITKRGQNVTFRCDPISEHNRLYWYRQTLGQGPEFLTYFQNEAQLEKSRLLSDRFSAERPKGSFSTLEIQRTEQGDSAMYLCASNPGQGVEKLFFGSGTQLSVL.

The V call is TRBV19, the J call TRBJ2-3; 8 nucleotides match TRBD2. V shed 4 bases, J shed 6 bases, and the junction held 6 bases outside the gene matches. Germline-derived CDR1 and CDR2 are LNHDA and SQIVND (reference sequence). The CDR3 has 14 residues. CDR3 sequence reads: CASSTAGAGDTQYF. CDR3 nucleotides: TGTGCCAGTAGTACAGCGGGGGCCGGGGATACGCAGTATTTT.

The chain combines TRBV7-2 with TRBJ1-6; TRBD1 might be the D (6 bases). This CDR3 is built from 15 residues. Germline CDR1 and CDR2: SGHTA and FQGNSA. V lost 7 bases and J 5 bases, leaving 15 bases between the germline ends. CDR3 region: CASTPISGDNSPLHF. As DNA, the CDR3 is TGTGCCAGCACCCCGATCTCAGGGGATAATTCACCCCTCCACTTT.

The V call is TRBV4-2, the J call TRBJ2-5; 13 bases line up with TRBD2. V lost 5 bases and J lost 5; bases outside the gene matches: 11. The length of the CDR3 is 17 residues. The germline V gene encodes CDR1 LGHNA and CDR2 YNFKEQ. CDR3 DNA sequence: TGTGCCAGCAGCGAGGGGGGAACTAGCGGGAGGGCCGAGACCCAGTACTTC. It codes for CASSEGGTSGRAETQYF.

This rearrangement joins TRBV4-1 to TRBJ2-7; D might be TRBD1 (5 bases). Germline loops: CDR1 MGHRA, CDR2 YSYEKL. V shed 1 base and J shed 3 bases, with 13 bases lying between them. The CDR3 runs to 15 residues. The CDR3 loop reads CASSQGQVGDYEQYF. Here the CDR3 DNA reads TGCGCCAGCAGCCAAGGGCAGGTAGGGGACTACGAGCAGTACTTC.